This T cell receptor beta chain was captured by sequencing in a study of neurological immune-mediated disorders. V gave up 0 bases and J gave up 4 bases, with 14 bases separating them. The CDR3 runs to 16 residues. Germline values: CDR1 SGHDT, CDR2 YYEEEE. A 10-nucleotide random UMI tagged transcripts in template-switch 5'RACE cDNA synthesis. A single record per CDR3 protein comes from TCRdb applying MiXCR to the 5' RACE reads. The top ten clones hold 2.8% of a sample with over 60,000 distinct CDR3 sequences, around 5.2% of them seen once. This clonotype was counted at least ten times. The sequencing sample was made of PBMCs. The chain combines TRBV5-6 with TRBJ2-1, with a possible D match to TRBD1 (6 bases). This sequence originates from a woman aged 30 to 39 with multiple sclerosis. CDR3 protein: CASSLGGPGGYNEQFF. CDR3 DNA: TGTGCCAGCAGCTTGGGGGGGCCCGGCGGGTACAATGAGCAGTTCTTC.